This passage covers 15 T cell receptor beta chains from one sample sequenced in a study of regulatory T cells in long-lasting Graves disease. Time point reported: newly diagnosed GD, antithyroid drugs for less than 3 months. There was RNA extracted from PBMCs, and the TCR library was made from it. CDR3 regions were amplified by Arm-PCR using iRepertoire HTBI primers to build TCR beta libraries. TCRdb recomputed calls from the multiplex PCR reads with MiXCR, one row per CDR3 protein. Counted here are approximately 400,000 distinct CDR3 sequences, about 15% occurring once; the ten biggest clones make up approximately 15%. These data also featured in a second study, about T cells in Graves' hyperthyroidism and ophthalmopathy.

Sequenced here: peripheral blood mononuclear cells (PBMCs), sampled at new diagnosis, from a patient treated with antithyroid drugs. These receptor sequences come from a woman aged 30 to 39 with Graves disease.

This clonotype was counted a few times. The chain uses TRBV27 and TRBJ2-4; no reliable D call. V lost 7 bases, J lost 6 bases, and 13 bases lay in between. CDR1 and CDR2 from the germline V gene are MNHEY and SMNVEV (reference sequence). This CDR3 contains 13 residues. The CDR3 DNA follows: TGTGCCAGCACCGATACTAACGGAAACATTCAGTACTTC. Residues: CASTDTNGNIQYF.

The chain uses TRBV7-3 and TRBJ2-3, with unresolved D. Germline V lookup: CDR1 SGHTA, CDR2 FQGTGA. The V end lost 5 bases, the J end lost 0 bases, and 9 bases lay between the germline ends. The CDR3 is 14 residues long. CDR3 amino acids: CASSIVPSTDTQYF. CDR3 in DNA: TGTGCCAGCAGCATAGTACCCAGCACAGATACGCAGTATTTT.

On this clonotype itself: A much larger clone sits a single nucleotide away, making a read error possible. Written as DNA, the CDR3 is TGTGCCAGCAATTCAAACAGGAACTACGAGCAGTACTTC. This translates into CASNSNRNYEQYF. The chain carries TRBV6-1 and TRBJ2-7; D is possibly TRBD1 (5 bases). CDR1 and CDR2 from the germline V gene are MNHNS and SASEGT. Trimming shortened V by 7 bases and J by 3 bases, and 13 bases separated the two germline ends. The CDR3 is 13 amino acids.

Worth noting for this clonotype: A single base separates this from a much larger clone, so it may be a read error. The J gene is TRBJ1-2, the V gene TRBV2, with D possibly TRBD1 on 5 matching bases. Deletions cut 2 bases from V and 7 bases from J, with 20 bases between. The CDR3 is 16 amino acids. The V gene's germline CDR1 is SNHLY and CDR2 FYNNEI. The CDR3 here is CASSEQLTRGWSGYTF. CDR3 nucleotides: TGTGCCAGCAGTGAACAACTCACAAGGGGCTGGAGTGGCTACACCTTC.

For this clonotype: A much larger clone lies one base from this, so it may be a read error. The chain recombines TRBV20-1 with TRBJ2-1; TRBD2 might be the D (6 bases). V was clipped by 5 bases and J by 4 bases, with 6 bases between them. CDR3 length: 11 amino acids. Germline V CDR1 and CDR2: DFQATT, SNEGSKA (reference sequence). The CDR3 DNA follows: TGCAGTGCTGGAGGGTACAATGAGCAGTTCTTC. Its protein product is CSAGGYNEQFF.

This clonotype was counted ten times or more. The J gene is TRBJ1-4, the V gene TRBV20-1; D not resolved. CDR1 and CDR2 from the germline V gene are DFQATT and SNEGSKA (reference sequence). The V gene lost 5 bases and the J gene lost 5 bases, with 21 bases spanning the gap. The CDR3 spans 16 residues. CDR3 DNA sequence: TGCAGTGCTCACCGGCCCTCCTTTGCCCCCAATGAAAAACTGTTTTTT. As protein: CSAHRPSFAPNEKLFF.

This clonotype was seen repeatedly, ten times or more. This chain connects TRBV30 to TRBJ1-1; 7 bases line up with TRBD1. The germline CDR1 and CDR2 sequences are GTSNPN and SVGIG (reference sequence). The CDR3 extends over 12 amino acids. Trimming took 3 bases from V and 6 from J; bases not matched to a gene: 4. The CDR3 DNA is TGTGCCTGGAGGGAGCAGGGGGCTGAAGCTTTCTTT. As protein: CAWREQGAEAFF. Full variable domain (outside the CDR3, taken from reference TRBV30 and TRBJ1-1): SQTIHQWPATLVQPVGSPLSLECTVEGTSNPNLYWYRQAAGRGLQLLFYSVGIGQISSEVPQNLSASRPQDRQFILSSKKLLLSDSGFYLCAWREQGAEAFFGQGTRLTVV.

About this clonotype itself: A much larger clone is a single base away; this may be a read error. CDR3 sequence: CAGGTQGTYEQYF. In DNA, the CDR3 is TGTGCCGGTGGCACACAGGGTACCTACGAGCAGTACTTC. The gene calls are TRBV6-2 or TRBV6-3 and TRBJ2-7, with D perhaps matching TRBD1 (6 bases). This CDR3 is built from 13 residues. Trimming removed 11 bases at V and 2 bases at J, with 16 bases between. Germline V gives CDR1 MNHEY, CDR2 SVGEGT.

This clonotype was seen ten or more times. V and J are TRBV29-1 and TRBJ2-7; maybe TRBD1 (5 bases). The V and J ends lost 3 bases and 2 bases respectively, with 8 bases between them. The CDR3 runs to 12 residues. In germline, CDR1 is SQVTM, CDR2 ANQGSEA. The CDR3 reads CSVEGQAYEQYF. The DNA for the CDR3 is TGCAGCGTTGAGGGGCAGGCCTACGAGCAGTACTTC.

The chain combines TRBV29-1 with TRBJ2-5, with TRBD2 matching over 10 bases. Germline CDR1 reads SQVTM; CDR2 reads ANQGSEA. Trimming at V came to 5 bases and at J to 0 bases, leaving 0 bases not matched to a gene. The CDR3 covers 13 residues. The CDR3 coding sequence is TGCAGCGTTAGCGGGAGGGACCAAGAGACCCAGTACTTC. Its protein is CSVSGRDQETQYF.

This clonotype was seen many times. J is TRBJ1-2 and V is TRBV9; no firm D call. V lost 4 bases to trimming and J lost 6 bases, with 10 bases between them. The CDR3 extends over 12 amino acids. The V gene's germline CDR1 is SGDLS and CDR2 YYNGEE. CDR3 in amino acids: CASSPPSDGYTF. The CDR3 nucleotides read TGTGCCAGCAGCCCCCCGTCTGATGGCTACACCTTC.

This clonotype was seen at least ten times. The chain employs TRBV18 and TRBJ2-1, with 13 positions matching TRBD2. Germline V lookup: CDR1 KGHSH, CDR2 LQKENI. The CDR3 loop spans 18 amino acids. Losses at the gene ends were 3 bases for V and 9 bases for J; bases not matched to a gene: 14. The CDR3 DNA follows: TGTGCCAGCTCACCCGGACTAGCGGGAGAAACCCCCACAGTTGAGCAGTTCTTC. Residues: CASSPGLAGETPTVEQFF. The full variable domain, in which reference TRBV18 and TRBJ2-1 provide the parts outside the CDR3, is NAGVMQNPRHLVRRRGQEARLRCSPMKGHSHVYWYRQLPEEGLKFMVYLQKENIIDESGMPKERFSAEFPKEGPSILRIQQVVRGDSAAYFCASSPGLAGETPTVEQFFGPGTRLTVL.

This clonotype was counted many times. V is TRBV7-6 and J is TRBJ1-2, with 7 bases aligning to TRBD1. Per germline, CDR1 SGHVS and CDR2 FNYEAQ. J gave up 7 bases and V 1 base, and 6 bases lay outside the gene matches. The CDR3 sequence is 14 residues long. DNA for the CDR3: TGTGCCAGCAGCTTAGAAGCGTCAGGGGGTGGCTACACCTTC. Amino acids: CASSLEASGGGYTF.

J is TRBJ1-3 and V is TRBV6-5; D unresolved. Between the trimmed V and J ends, which lost 0 bases and 0 bases, there was a span of 6 bases. Germline CDR1 reads MNHEY; CDR2 reads SVGAGI. The CDR3 has 15 amino acids. The DNA for the CDR3 is TGTGCCAGCAGTTACTCGGCAGCCTCTGGAAACACCATATATTTT. It specifies CASSYSAASGNTIYF.

In this sample, this clonotype turned up many times. The chain joins TRBV6-1 to TRBJ2-3, with D possibly being TRBD1 (6 bases). Germline V gives CDR1 MNHNS, CDR2 SASEGT. This CDR3 contains 15 residues. V was pared by 6 bases and J by 1 base, with 14 bases between. The CDR3 sequence is CASSLAGAGTDTQYF. DNA for the CDR3: TGTGCCAGCAGCTTAGCAGGGGCCGGCACAGATACGCAGTATTTT.